The 13 T cell receptor beta chains given below trace back to one sample, sequenced in a study of early T cells in non-severe SARS-CoV-2 infection. One entry per CDR3 protein, called by TCRdb with MiXCR from the 5' RACE reads. The sample consists of 50,000 to 65,000 distinct CDR3 sequences, less than 9.5% of them appearing once. The sequencing here drew on whole blood, taken at baseline. The receptor source for this set is an adult who was a healthcare worker with PCR-confirmed SARS-CoV-2 infection or an uninfected control (not recorded which).

This clonotype has at least ten counts. This chain joins TRBV7-6 and TRBJ2-1, with 12 bases matching TRBD2. Germline CDR1 is SGHVS and CDR2 is FNYEAQ. Germline trimming cut 5 bases from V and 7 bases from J; bases unmatched to any gene: 18. This CDR3 has 19 amino acids. The DNA of the CDR3 is TGTGCCAGCAGCCCTAGAGGATTGGCTAGCGGGAGGGCCGCGAATGAGCAGTTCTTC. Protein product: CASSPRGLASGRAANEQFF.

The table lists this clonotype with a few counts. This chain uses TRBV4-3 with TRBJ2-7, with 7 bases that match TRBD2. J gave up 0 bases and V 4 bases, and 6 bases lay outside the gene matches. In germline, CDR1 is LGHNA, CDR2 YSLEER. The CDR3 totals 15 residues. The CDR3 DNA reads TGCGCCAGCAGCCTTGGGCGGGAGAGCTCCTACGAGCAGTACTTC. Translating it yields CASSLGRESSYEQYF.

The V call is TRBV5-1, the J call TRBJ2-3, with TRBD1 identical over 8 bases. The CDR3 length is 16 residues. Germline V lookup: CDR1 SGHRS, CDR2 YFSETQ. The ends lost 4 bases at V and 2 bases at J; junction bases unmatched: 9. CDR3 bases: TGCGCCAGCAGCCAGGGGGCGGGAATGATCACAGATACGCAGTATTTT. Translating gives CASSQGAGMITDTQYF.

V and J are TRBV29-1 and TRBJ2-7, with D maybe TRBD1 (5 bases). Germline V gene sequence: CDR1 SQVTM, CDR2 ANQGSEA. CDR3 length: 11 residues. Trimming left V 7 bases short and J 5 bases short, with 12 bases between. The CDR3 DNA is TGCAGCGCCAGGGCAAGAAACGAGCAGTACTTC. Translating gives CSARARNEQYF.

This clonotype was counted a few times. The genes are TRBV10-3 and TRBJ1-1, with 7 bases aligning to TRBD1. Trimming cost V 11 bases and J 2 bases; bases outside gene matches: 11. The germline gives CDR1 ENHRY, CDR2 SYGVKD. The CDR3 is made up of 14 amino acids. The CDR3 DNA follows: TGTGCCGCGGGGAGGGACAGCTTAAACACTGAAGCTTTCTTT. This gives the protein CAAGRDSLNTEAFF.

The chain combines TRBV11-3 with TRBJ2-1; 7 positions match TRBD2. Looked up from germline, CDR1 is SGHNT and CDR2 is YENEEA. The CDR3 covers 15 residues. V shed 5 bases and J 0 bases; nucleotides not matched to a gene: 4. This CDR3 reads CASSRGTTSYNEQFF. In nucleotides, the CDR3 is TGTGCCAGCAGCCGAGGGACTACCTCCTACAATGAGCAGTTCTTC. Drawing the rest from reference TRBV11-3 and TRBJ2-1, the complete variable domain is EAGVVQSPRYKIIEKKQPVAFWCNPISGHNTLYWYLQNLGQGPELLIRYENEEAVDDSQLPKDRFSAERLKGVDSTLKIQPAELGDSAVYLCASSRGTTSYNEQFFGPGTRLTVL.

This clonotype was counted between two and nine times. The rearrangement links TRBV28 to TRBJ1-2; perhaps TRBD1 as D (6 bases). Trimming removed 3 bases at V and 2 bases at J, with 16 bases between. The CDR3 covers 16 residues. Germline V gives CDR1 MDHEN, CDR2 SYDVKM. CDR3 sequence: CASSFVGGRSNYGYTF. DNA of the CDR3: TGTGCCAGCAGTTTTGTGGGGGGCAGGTCGAACTATGGCTACACCTTC.

Regarding this clonotype: A read error may produce the germline difference seen at one junction end. The chain is built from TRBV18 and TRBJ2-3; 7 nucleotides line up with TRBD2. Germline lookup yields CDR1 KGHSH and CDR2 LQKENI. CDR3 length equals 16 residues. Here the CDR3 DNA reads TGTGCCAGCTCACCTAAACCGGGACTAAACACAGATACGCAGAATTTT. This translates into CASSPKPGLNTDTQNF.

This clonotype was recorded many times. The chain has TRBV6-5 and TRBJ2-1; 9 positions match TRBD2. V dropped 6 bases and J dropped 9; count of bases not matched to a gene: 12. From germline, CDR1 is MNHEY and CDR2 SVGAGI. This CDR3 has 15 residues. Here the CDR3 reads CASSIAGDLYVEQFF. The DNA of the CDR3 is TGTGCCAGCAGCATAGCGGGAGACCTGTATGTTGAGCAGTTCTTC.

This clonotype appeared a few times. The chain is built from TRBV12-3 or TRBV12-4 and TRBJ1-4; D not resolved. The CDR3 covers 12 residues. Between the trimmed V and J ends, which lost 3 bases and 14 bases, there was a span of 13 bases. The CDR3 region is CASSFLPGQLFF. The CDR3 DNA is TGTGCCAGCAGTTTCCTTCCGGGCCAGCTGTTTTTT.

This clonotype was seen a handful of times. This chain links TRBV12-3 or TRBV12-4 with TRBJ2-3; TRBD2 agrees at 9 bases. The CDR3 consists of 15 residues. V was pared by 3 bases and J by 4 bases, with 5 bases of the junction left unmatched. The CDR3 nucleotides read TGTGCCAGCAGTTTCGCGGGAGGGCCCTCAGATACGCAGTATTTT. This gives the protein CASSFAGGPSDTQYF.

Ten or more counts support this clonotype. The chain links TRBV6-6 to TRBJ2-7, with TRBD2 identical over 13 bases. The CDR3 is made up of 19 amino acids. Germline lookup yields CDR1 MNHNY and CDR2 SVGAGI (reference sequence). With V trimmed by 7 bases and J by 0 bases, 15 bases remained unmatched. The CDR3 loop reads CASTYSLGTSGTLSYEQYF. The CDR3 DNA reads as TGTGCCAGCACCTACTCCTTGGGGACTAGCGGGACTCTCTCCTACGAGCAGTACTTC.

Comment on this clonotype: A much larger clone differs by one base, so this may be a read error. The chain recombines TRBV4-1 with TRBJ1-2, with D maybe TRBD1 (6 bases). CDR1 is MGHRA, CDR2 YSYEKL, per germline. The V end lost 0 bases, the J end lost 8 bases, and 13 bases lay between the germline ends. The CDR3 is made up of 14 amino acids. CDR3: CASSQDRGAWGYTF. Here the CDR3 DNA reads TGCGCCAGCAGCCAAGATCGGGGGGCCTGGGGCTACACCTTC.